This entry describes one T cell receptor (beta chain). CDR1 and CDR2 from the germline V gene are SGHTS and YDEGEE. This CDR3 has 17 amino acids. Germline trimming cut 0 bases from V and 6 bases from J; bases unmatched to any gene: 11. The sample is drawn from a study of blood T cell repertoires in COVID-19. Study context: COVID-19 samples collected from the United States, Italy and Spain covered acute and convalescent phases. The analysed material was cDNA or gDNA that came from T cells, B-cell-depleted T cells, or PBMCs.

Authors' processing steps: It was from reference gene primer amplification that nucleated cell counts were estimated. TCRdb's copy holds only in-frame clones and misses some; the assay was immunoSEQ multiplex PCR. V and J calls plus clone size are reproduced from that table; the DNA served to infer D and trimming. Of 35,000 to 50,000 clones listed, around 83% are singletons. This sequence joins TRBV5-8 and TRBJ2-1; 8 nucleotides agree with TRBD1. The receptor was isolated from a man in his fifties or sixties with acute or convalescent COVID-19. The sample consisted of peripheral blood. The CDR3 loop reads CASSLETGTGMRNEQFF. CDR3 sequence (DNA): TGTGCCAGCAGCTTGGAAACCGGGACAGGTATGCGCAATGAGCAGTTCTTC.